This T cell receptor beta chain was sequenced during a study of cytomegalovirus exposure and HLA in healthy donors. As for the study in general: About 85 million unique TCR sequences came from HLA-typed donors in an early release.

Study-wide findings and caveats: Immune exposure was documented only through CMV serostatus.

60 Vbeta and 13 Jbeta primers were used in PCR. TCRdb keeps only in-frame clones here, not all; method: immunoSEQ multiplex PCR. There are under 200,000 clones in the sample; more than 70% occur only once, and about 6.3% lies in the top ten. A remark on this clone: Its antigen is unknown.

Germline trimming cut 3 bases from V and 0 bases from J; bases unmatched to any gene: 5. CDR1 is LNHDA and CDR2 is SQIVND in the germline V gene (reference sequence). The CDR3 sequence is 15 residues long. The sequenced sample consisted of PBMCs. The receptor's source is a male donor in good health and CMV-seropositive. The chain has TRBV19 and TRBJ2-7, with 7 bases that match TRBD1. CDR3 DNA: TGTGCCAGTAGTATGACAGGGTTCAGCTCCTACGAGCAGTACTTC. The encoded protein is CASSMTGFSSYEQYF.